These 7 T cell receptor beta chains share one sample of origin, sequenced in a study of technical replicates of blood from a few donors. Repertoires were generated with immunoSEQ multiplex PCR, while TCRdb's copy carries only in-frame clones and drops some. The sample carries approximately 79,000 clones, 85% to 95% recorded once. The sample taken for sequencing was T cells isolated from PBMCs. Receptors were obtained from a human donor in good health.

The chain links TRBV4-3 to TRBJ2-1; a possible D gene is TRBD2 (6 bases). The CDR3 consists of 16 residues. Trimming stripped 3 bases from V and 1 base from J, with 13 bases between. The germline V gene has CDR1 LGHNA and CDR2 YSLEER. Here the CDR3 DNA reads TGCGCCAGCAGCCAGGCTCCAGCGGGTTCCTACAATGAGCAGTTCTTC. This translates into CASSQAPAGSYNEQFF.

In DNA, the CDR3 is TGTGCCAGCAGGTTTCAGGTGGACACTGAAGCTTTCTTT. Amino acid sequence: CASRFQVDTEAFF. V gene TRBV5-8 combines with J gene TRBJ1-1; no definite D call. The ends were cut back, 5 bases at V and 3 bases at J, with 11 bases in the middle. Per the germline V gene, CDR1 is SGHTS and CDR2 is YDEGEE. This CDR3 spans 13 amino acids.

The chain links TRBV27 to TRBJ2-1, with D possibly TRBD2 on 6 matching bases. The CDR3 loop spans 15 amino acids. The V gene's germline CDR1 is MNHEY and CDR2 SMNVEV (reference sequence). The ends were cut back, 7 bases at V and 6 bases at J, with 19 bases in the middle. For the CDR3, the DNA is TGTGCCAGCATCCGTCTCGGGACTTCTAGCAATGAGCAGTTCTTC. Protein: CASIRLGTSSNEQFF.

The chain uses TRBV19 and TRBJ2-5; D is undetermined. V was cut by 2 bases and J by 5 bases, with 3 bases left in between. Germline loops: CDR1 LNHDA, CDR2 SQIVND (reference sequence). CDR3 length equals 11 residues. The CDR3 region has the DNA TGTGCCAGTAGTATATCTGAGACCCAGTACTTC. The encoded protein is CASSISETQYF.

CDR3 bases: TGTGCCAGTAGTCGCCAGGGTCGGGATGGCTACACCTTC. Encoded protein: CASSRQGRDGYTF. The chain joins TRBV19 to TRBJ1-2, with TRBD1 as a possible D gene (5 bases). Looked up from germline, CDR1 is LNHDA and CDR2 is SQIVND (reference sequence). V was clipped by 5 bases and J by 6 bases, with 13 bases between them. The CDR3 totals 13 residues.

This clone was detected only a few times. The chain links TRBV6-1 to TRBJ1-4; no clear D gene. The CDR3 has 14 residues. Germline V gene data show CDR1 as MNHNS and CDR2 as SASEGT. Trimming pared 6 bases from V and 3 bases from J, leaving 11 bases between. The chain's CDR3 is CASSVLRPNEKLFF. DNA of the CDR3: TGTGCCAGCAGCGTCCTCCGTCCTAATGAAAAACTGTTTTTT.

The genes are TRBV27 and TRBJ2-5, with a weak D call TRBD1 (6 bases). CDR1 is MNHEY and CDR2 is SMNVEV in the germline V gene (reference sequence). The CDR3 sequence is 14 residues long. Trimming pared 2 bases from V and 2 bases from J, leaving 9 bases between. CDR3 loop: CASSLVGAQETQYF. In nucleotides, the CDR3 is TGTGCCAGCAGTTTAGTGGGGGCACAAGAGACCCAGTACTTC.